The rows below give T cell receptor beta chains drawn from one sample of a study of beta chain features in type 1 diabetes. Only in-frame clones appear in the TCRdb table, and some are missing; sequencing was by immunoSEQ multiplex PCR. In the table there are about 620,000 clones, around 15% of which are singletons. The sample taken for sequencing was naive CD4+ T cells from blood. The receptors were gathered from a man between 18 and 35 years old in good health. Both conserved end residues are part of each CDR3. The D gene is left open where the match is weak. Some rows mark clone size as missing; the rest say once, few, many or name a class of expanded clone.

clone size	V gene	D gene	J gene	CDR3 DNA	CDR3 protein
few	TRBV9	.	TRBJ2-5	TGTGCCAGCAGCGTAAGCACGTCGAGAGAGACCCAGTACTTC	CASSVSTSRETQYF
.	TRBV5-1	TRBD1	TRBJ2-5	TGCGCCAGCAGCCCTGGGACAGGGAGGGAGACCCAGTACTTC	CASSPGTGRETQYF
.	TRBV4-2	TRBD2	TRBJ2-3	TGTGCCAGCAGCCAAAACCCAGCGGGGATTTCGGATACGCAGTATTTT	CASSQNPAGISDTQYF
.	TRBV5-1	TRBD1	TRBJ2-3	TGCGCCAGCAACTCGTACAGGGGATCTAGCACAGATACGCAGTATTTT	CASNSYRGSSTDTQYF
once	TRBV12-5	TRBD1	TRBJ1-1	TGTGCTAGTGGTACTCGACAGGGGGATCGGGCTTTCTTT	CASGTRQGDRAFF
few	TRBV15	.	TRBJ1-4	TGTGCCACCAGCAGAGATCAGTTACTTAGGCGGGAAAAACTGTTTTTT	CATSRDQLLRREKLFF
.	TRBV18	TRBD1	TRBJ2-7	TGTGCCAGCTCACCTCCAGGGGGCGACGAGCAGTACTTC	CASSPPGGDEQYF
.	TRBV11-2	TRBD1	TRBJ2-2	TGTGCCAGCAGCCTATCTCTGGACAGGGGGGCCGGGGAGCTGTTTTTT	CASSLSLDRGAGELFF
.	TRBV28	TRBD1	TRBJ2-7	TGTGCCAGCAGAAGGGACAGGGGTTCCTACGAGCAGTACTTC	CASRRDRGSYEQYF
.	TRBV28	.	TRBJ2-1	TGTGCCACCCGGGGGTCATCCTACAATGAGCAGTTCTTC	CATRGSSYNEQFF
few	TRBV7-8	.	TRBJ2-3	TGTGCCAGCAGCTTAGAGGCCGCTCAGAGGGATACGCAGTATTTT	CASSLEAAQRDTQYF
.	TRBV28	.	TRBJ1-1	TGTGCCAGCAGTCTGGGACGGCGGAGGGGCACTGAAGCTTTCTTT	CASSLGRRRGTEAFF
.	TRBV29-1	.	TRBJ1-2	TGCAGCGTCACTAGGGGGTCCGGTGTACTTTACTATGGCTACACCTTC	CSVTRGSGVLYYGYTF
.	TRBV7-9	TRBD1	TRBJ1-5	TGTGCCAGCAGCTTCCGGACAGGGAATCAGCCCCAGCATTTT	CASSFRTGNQPQHF
few	TRBV18	.	TRBJ2-7	TGTGCCAGCTCCTTCAATCACGAGGCCTACGAGCAGTACTTC	CASSFNHEAYEQYF
.	TRBV15	.	TRBJ2-3	TGTGCCACCAGCAGAGGTGAGAGGACGCAGTATTTT	CATSRGERTQYF
.	TRBV6-5	TRBD1	TRBJ1-1	TGTGCCAGCAGGGACAGGGTTCATGGAGCTTTCTTT	CASRDRVHGAFF
.	TRBV28	.	TRBJ1-4	TGTGCCAGCAGTTGGGGCGGGATCACTAATGAAAAACTGTTTTTT	CASSWGGITNEKLFF
few	TRBV18	TRBD1	TRBJ2-7	TGTGCCAGCTCACCCCTACAGGGGGCCCACGAGCAGTACTTC	CASSPLQGAHEQYF
few	TRBV4-1	.	TRBJ1-5	TGCGCCAGCAGCCAAGGAATCCCTAGAGTAGGCAATCAGCCCCAGCATTTT	CASSQGIPRVGNQPQHF
few	TRBV25-1	TRBD1	TRBJ1-2	TGTGCCAGCAGCGCCCGGGACAGATCAGGCTACACCTTC	CASSARDRSGYTF
.	TRBV10-3	.	TRBJ2-6	TGTGCCATCTCCGGACCGGAAACCCCCTCTGGGGCCAACGTCCTGACTTTC	CAISGPETPSGANVLTF
few	TRBV28	TRBD1	TRBJ1-1	TGTGCCAGCAGTTTATACCCAGGGGGGGGCACTGAAGCTTTCTTT	CASSLYPGGGTEAFF
.	TRBV18	.	TRBJ2-1	TGTGCCAGCTCACCACCTTTCGGTGAGCAGTTCTTC	CASSPPFGEQFF
few	TRBV27	.	TRBJ2-4	TGTGCCAGCAGTTTATCACCAGGGATTCCGGACATTCAGTACTTC	CASSLSPGIPDIQYF
few	TRBV5-1	.	TRBJ2-7	TGCGCCAGCAGCTTGGCCGACGGTACCTACGAGCAGTACTTC	CASSLADGTYEQYF
.	TRBV7-9	.	TRBJ1-6	TGTGCCAGCAGCTTTTCGGAGGGGCTAAACCGATCACCCCTCCACTTT	CASSFSEGLNRSPLHF
.	TRBV6-5	.	TRBJ1-1	TGTGCCAGCAGTTACATTCCCAGCACTGAAGCTTTCTTT	CASSYIPSTEAFF
.	TRBV5-1	TRBD1	TRBJ2-7	TGCGCCAGCAGCTTTCGGACCGTAGGGGACAGGGCCTACGAGCAGTACTTC	CASSFRTVGDRAYEQYF
.	TRBV10-3	.	TRBJ2-2	TGTGCCATCAGTAAAGCCCGGGACACGCACACCGGGGAGCTGTTTTTT	CAISKARDTHTGELFF
few	TRBV25-1	TRBD2	TRBJ2-4	TGTGCCAGCAGTGACCCAGGACTAGGAGGAAACATTCAGTACTTC	CASSDPGLGGNIQYF
few	TRBV4-3	.	TRBJ1-2	TGCGCCAGCAGCCAAGAAAGTTACTATGGCTACACCTTC	CASSQESYYGYTF
.	TRBV7-2	.	TRBJ1-5	TGTGCCAGCAGCGTCTCCGGGACACCGGCTAGCTGGGAGCCCCAGCATTTT	CASSVSGTPASWEPQHF
few	TRBV19	TRBD1	TRBJ1-5	TGTGCCAGTAAGCCGGGACAGGGAAGCAATCAGCCCCAGCATTTT	CASKPGQGSNQPQHF
.	TRBV6-6	.	TRBJ2-5	TGTGCCAGCAGTACCTCGGGGATCGGGGGAGAGACCCAGTACTTC	CASSTSGIGGETQYF
few	TRBV7-2	.	TRBJ1-3	TGTGCCAGCAGTCCCCGGAACCCAACAGGGGGAAACACCATATATTTT	CASSPRNPTGGNTIYF
.	TRBV5-1	.	TRBJ1-1	TGCGCCAGCAGCTTGGCCAGATTGAACACTGAAGCTTTCTTT	CASSLARLNTEAFF
few	TRBV19	TRBD1	TRBJ1-1	TGTGCCAGTAAAGTGAACCCGGGACAGGATCGGACCACCTTT	CASKVNPGQDRTTF
few	TRBV7-9	TRBD1	TRBJ2-7	TGTGCCAGCAGCTTACAGGGGGCCACGTACGAGCAGTACTTC	CASSLQGATYEQYF
few	TRBV7-3	.	TRBJ1-2	TGTGCCAGCAGCTTAGAGTCGGTTTTTTATGGCTACACCTTC	CASSLESVFYGYTF
.	TRBV28	.	TRBJ1-1	TGTGCCAGCAGTACACGATACGGACAGACGAACACTGAAGCTTTCTTT	CASSTRYGQTNTEAFF
few	TRBV4-2	.	TRBJ2-5	TGTGCCAGCAGCCAACGGCTAAGGGAGACCCAGTACTTC	CASSQRLRETQYF
.	TRBV23-1	.	TRBJ2-1	TGCGCCAGCAGTCATTCCCGGCTCCGTGGGAATGAGCAGTTCTTC	CASSHSRLRGNEQFF
few	TRBV28	.	TRBJ2-7	TGTGCCAGCAGTTTATTGGCAGGGGACTACGAGCAGTACTTC	CASSLLAGDYEQYF
few	TRBV14	.	TRBJ2-7	TGTGCCAGCAGCCGAAGCTCTTTCTTCGAGCAGTACTTC	CASSRSSFFEQYF
few	TRBV7-3	.	TRBJ1-4	TGTGCCAGCAGCCTAGACAGAGAAAAACTGTTTTTT	CASSLDREKLFF
.	TRBV7-9	.	TRBJ2-2	TGTGCCAGCAGCTTAGCGATGGGGACCGGCGGGGAGCTGTTTTTT	CASSLAMGTGGELFF
few	TRBV7-2	.	TRBJ2-7	TGTGCCAGCAGCTTAGGGGTAGGCCCCTACGAGCAGTACTTC	CASSLGVGPYEQYF
.	TRBV10-3	.	TRBJ1-2	TGTGCCATCAGCCTAGGACAGACCTATGGCTACACCTTC	CAISLGQTYGYTF
few	TRBV25-1	TRBD2	TRBJ2-5	TGTGCCAGCAGTTCCCTGACTAGCGGGGTCCAAGAGACCCAGTACTTC	CASSSLTSGVQETQYF
.	TRBV4-1	TRBD2	TRBJ2-2	TGCGCCAGCAGCCGGACTAGCGAAACCACCGGGGAGCTGTTTTTT	CASSRTSETTGELFF
.	TRBV2	TRBD1	TRBJ1-3	TGTGCCAGCAACAAGGACAGGAGGGGAAACACCATATATTTT	CASNKDRRGNTIYF
few	TRBV18	.	TRBJ1-4	TGTGCCAGCTCACCTCACAGGAATTCTAATGAAAAACTGTTTTTT	CASSPHRNSNEKLFF
many	TRBV14	.	TRBJ2-7	TGTGCCAGCAGCGCGGAGATCTACGAGCAGTACTTC	CASSAEIYEQYF
few	TRBV4-2	.	TRBJ2-7	TGTGCCAGCAGCCAACCGGACTCATTAAGCTACGAGCAGTACTTC	CASSQPDSLSYEQYF
few	TRBV5-6	TRBD1	TRBJ1-2	TGTGCCAGCAGCTTCGGGACAGCTAACTATGGCTACACCTTC	CASSFGTANYGYTF
.	TRBV5-1	TRBD2	TRBJ2-7	TGCGCCAGCAGCTTGGAGGTGCGGGGGTCCTACGAGCAGTACTTC	CASSLEVRGSYEQYF
few	TRBV25-1	TRBD1	TRBJ1-2	TGTGCCAGCAGTGAATATATCGGGACAGGGAGGGAAGGCTACACCTTC	CASSEYIGTGREGYTF
.	TRBV5-1	.	TRBJ2-1	TGCGCCAGCAGCTTGGCAGCCTTCTCCTACAATGAGCAGTTCTTC	CASSLAAFSYNEQFF